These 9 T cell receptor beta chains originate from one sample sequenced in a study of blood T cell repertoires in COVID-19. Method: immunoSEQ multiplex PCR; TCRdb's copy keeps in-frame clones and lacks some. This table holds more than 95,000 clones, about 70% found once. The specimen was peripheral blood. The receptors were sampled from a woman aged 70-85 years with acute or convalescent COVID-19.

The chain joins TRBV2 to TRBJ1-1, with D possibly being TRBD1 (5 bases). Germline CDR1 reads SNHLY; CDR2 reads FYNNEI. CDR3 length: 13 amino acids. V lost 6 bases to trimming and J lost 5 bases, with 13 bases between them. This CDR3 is CASSRGGTTEAFF. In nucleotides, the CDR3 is TGTGCCAGCAGCCGGGGGGGGACTACTGAAGCTTTCTTT. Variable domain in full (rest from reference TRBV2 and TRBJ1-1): EPEVTQTPSHQVTQMGQEVILRCVPISNHLYFYWYRQILGQKVEFLVSFYNNEISEKSEIFDDQFSVERPDGSNFTLKIRSTKLEDSAMYFCASSRGGTTEAFFGQGTRLTVV.

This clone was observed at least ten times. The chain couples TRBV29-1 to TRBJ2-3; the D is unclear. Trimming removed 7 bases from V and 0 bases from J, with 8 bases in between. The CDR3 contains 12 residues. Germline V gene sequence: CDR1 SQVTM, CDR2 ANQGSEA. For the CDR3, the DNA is TGCAGCGCCTCTTCTAGCACAGATACGCAGTATTTT. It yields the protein CSASSSTDTQYF.

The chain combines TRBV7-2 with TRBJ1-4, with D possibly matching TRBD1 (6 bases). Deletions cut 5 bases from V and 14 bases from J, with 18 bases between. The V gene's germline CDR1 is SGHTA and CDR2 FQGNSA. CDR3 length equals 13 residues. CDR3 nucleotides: TGTGCCAGCAGCCGCAGGGAACAGGGAGAGCTGTTTTTT. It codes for CASSRREQGELFF. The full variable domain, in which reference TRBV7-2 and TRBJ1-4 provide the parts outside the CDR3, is GAGVSQSPSNKVTEKGKDVELRCDPISGHTALYWYRQSLGQGLEFLIYFQGNSAPDKSGLPSDRFSAERTGGSVSTLTIQRTQQEDSAVYLCASSRREQGELFFGSGTQLSVL.

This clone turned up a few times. CDR3 DNA: TGCGCCAGCAGCGTCGGACAGGGAAACACTGAAGCTTTCTTT. Translating it yields CASSVGQGNTEAFF. The chain carries TRBV5-1 and TRBJ1-1; 8 bases agree with TRBD1. Germline V gene lookup returns CDR1 SGHRS and CDR2 YFSETQ. V lost 4 bases, J lost 2 bases, and 4 bases stayed unmatched. CDR3 size: 14 residues.

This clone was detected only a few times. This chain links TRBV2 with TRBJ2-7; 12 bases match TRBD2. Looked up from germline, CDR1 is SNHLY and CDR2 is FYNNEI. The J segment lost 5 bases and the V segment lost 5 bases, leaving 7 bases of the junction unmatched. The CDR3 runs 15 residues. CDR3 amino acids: CASSSTSGRYHEQYF. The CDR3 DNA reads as TGTGCCAGCAGTTCCACTAGCGGGAGGTACCACGAGCAGTACTTC.

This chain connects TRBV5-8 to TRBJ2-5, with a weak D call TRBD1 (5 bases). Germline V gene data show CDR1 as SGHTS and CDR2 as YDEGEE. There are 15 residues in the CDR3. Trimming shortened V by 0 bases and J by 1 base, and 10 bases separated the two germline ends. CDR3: CASSLGRALQETQYF. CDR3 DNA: TGTGCCAGCAGCTTGGGCAGGGCGCTCCAAGAGACCCAGTACTTC.

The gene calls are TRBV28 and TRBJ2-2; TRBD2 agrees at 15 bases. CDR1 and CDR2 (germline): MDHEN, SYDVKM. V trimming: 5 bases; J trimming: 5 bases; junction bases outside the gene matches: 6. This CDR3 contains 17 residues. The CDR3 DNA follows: TGTGCCAGCAGTCCGCCGGGACTAGCGGGAGGTACCGGGGAGCTGTTTTTT. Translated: CASSPPGLAGGTGELFF.

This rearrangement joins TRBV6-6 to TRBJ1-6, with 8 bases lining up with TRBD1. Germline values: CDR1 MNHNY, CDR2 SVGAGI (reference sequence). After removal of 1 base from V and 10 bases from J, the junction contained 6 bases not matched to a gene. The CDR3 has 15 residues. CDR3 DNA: TGTGCCAGCAGTTACTGGGCAGGGGGCGAATCACCCCTCCACTTT. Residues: CASSYWAGGESPLHF.

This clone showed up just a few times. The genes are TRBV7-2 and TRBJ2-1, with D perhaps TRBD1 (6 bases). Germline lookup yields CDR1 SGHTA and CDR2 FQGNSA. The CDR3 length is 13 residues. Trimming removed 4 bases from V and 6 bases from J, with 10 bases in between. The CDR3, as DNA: TGTGCCAGCAGCTCCCGACAGGTCAATGAGCAGTTCTTC. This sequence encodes CASSSRQVNEQFF.